This TCR beta chain was identified in a study of blood T cell repertoires in COVID-19. Sequenced by immunoSEQ multiplex PCR; TCRdb stores in-frame clones only, minus some. The sample has around 70,000 clones; around 82% are singletons. The length of the CDR3 is 12 residues. Trimming took 6 bases from V and 5 from J, leaving 10 bases between them. The chain recombines TRBV12-3 or TRBV12-4 with TRBJ1-2, with TRBD1 as a possible D gene (6 bases). Sample: peripheral blood. This sequence was found in a human donor in a cohort sampled during active COVID-19. The CDR3 spells CASSSDRYGYTF. The CDR3 DNA reads as TGTGCCAGCAGCTCGGACAGATATGGCTACACCTTC.